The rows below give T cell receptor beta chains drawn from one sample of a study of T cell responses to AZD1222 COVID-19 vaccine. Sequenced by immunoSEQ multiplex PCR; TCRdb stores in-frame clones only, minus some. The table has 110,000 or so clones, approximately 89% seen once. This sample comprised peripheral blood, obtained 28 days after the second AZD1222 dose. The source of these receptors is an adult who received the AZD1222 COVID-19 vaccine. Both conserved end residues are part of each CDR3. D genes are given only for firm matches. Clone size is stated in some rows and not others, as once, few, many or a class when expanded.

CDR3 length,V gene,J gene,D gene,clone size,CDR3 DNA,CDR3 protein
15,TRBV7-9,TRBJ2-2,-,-,TGTGCCAGCAGCTCCCAGCCTGAGGGGGCCGGGGAGCTGTTTTTT,CASSSQPEGAGELFF
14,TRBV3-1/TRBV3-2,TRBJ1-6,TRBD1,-,TGTGCCAGCAGCCTGTTGGACAGGGCTTCACCCCTCCACTTT,CASSLLDRASPLHF
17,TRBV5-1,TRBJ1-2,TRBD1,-,TGCGCCAGCAGCACGGGACAGGGGGCCGGCAGCATTTCTGGCTACACCTTC,CASSTGQGAGSISGYTF
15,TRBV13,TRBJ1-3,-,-,TGTGCCAGCAGCAACTCAAGAGTCTCTGGAAACACCATATATTTT,CASSNSRVSGNTIYF
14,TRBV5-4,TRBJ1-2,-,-,TGTGCCAGCAGCGCGGACAAAGACCCCTATGGCTACACCTTC,CASSADKDPYGYTF
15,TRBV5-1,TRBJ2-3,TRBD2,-,TGCGCCAGCAGCTTGAGTAGCGGGGGTACAGATACGCAGTATTTT,CASSLSSGGTDTQYF
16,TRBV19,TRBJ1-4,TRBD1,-,TGTGCCAGTCAGATGATTGCGGCAGGGGGGAGAGAAAAACTGTTTTTT,CASQMIAAGGREKLFF
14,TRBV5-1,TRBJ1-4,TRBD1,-,TGCGCCAGCAGGGAAACAGGGGGCAGAGAAAAACTGTTTTTT,CASRETGGREKLFF
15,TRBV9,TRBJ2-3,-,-,TGTGCCAGCAGCGTGATACTAGCAGGCACAGATACGCAGTATTTT,CASSVILAGTDTQYF
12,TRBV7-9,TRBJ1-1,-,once,TGTGCCAGCAGCTTCCGGAACACTGAAGCTTTCTTT,CASSFRNTEAFF
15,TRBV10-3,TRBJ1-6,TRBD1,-,TGTGCCATCAAACCGGGACAGGGGGCATCCTCACCCCTCCACTTT,CAIKPGQGASSPLHF
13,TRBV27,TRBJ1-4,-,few,TGTGCCAGCGGTCGGACGGTTAATGAAAAACTGTTTTTT,CASGRTVNEKLFF
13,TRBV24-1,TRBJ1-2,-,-,TGTGCCACCAGTGATTTATTGGAGGAGGGCTACACCTTC,CATSDLLEEGYTF
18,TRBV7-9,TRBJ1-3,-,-,TGTGCCAGCAGCCCGAGGGAAACAGCTCTCTTGGTTGGAAACACCATATATTTT,CASSPRETALLVGNTIYF
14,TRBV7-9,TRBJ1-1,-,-,TGTGCCAGCAGCTCGGATAGCAGGAACACTGAAGCTTTCTTT,CASSSDSRNTEAFF
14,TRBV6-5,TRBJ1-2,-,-,TGTGCCAGCTACCTGGGGGGGCCGGACGGTGGCTACACCTTC,CASYLGGPDGGYTF
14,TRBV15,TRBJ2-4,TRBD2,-,TGTGCCACCAGCAGGACTAGCGGTACCCACATTCAGTACTTC,CATSRTSGTHIQYF
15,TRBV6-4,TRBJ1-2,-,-,TGTGCCAGCAGTGACTCGAATTCGGGGGGCTCTGGCTACACCTTC,CASSDSNSGGSGYTF
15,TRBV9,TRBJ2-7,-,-,TGTGCCAGCAGCGTTAGACCGTCAGGGGACTACGAGCAGTACTTC,CASSVRPSGDYEQYF
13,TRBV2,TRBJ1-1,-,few,TGTGCCAGCAGTAGGGAAGGGGCCACTGAAGCTTTCTTT,CASSREGATEAFF
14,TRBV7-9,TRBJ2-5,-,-,TGTGCCAGCAGCTTAGAGGGGAAACAAGAGACCCAGTACTTC,CASSLEGKQETQYF
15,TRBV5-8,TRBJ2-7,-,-,TGTGCCAGCAGCTTGTTTTCAGGGTTTTTCAGTGAGCAGTACTTC,CASSLFSGFFSEQYF
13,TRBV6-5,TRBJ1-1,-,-,TGTGCCAGCAGTTACGAGCCCGAAAGATTGGCTTTCTTT,CASSYEPERLAFF
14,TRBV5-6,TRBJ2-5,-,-,TGTGCCAGCAGCTTTTCGGGGAGCCAAGAGACCCAGTACTTC,CASSFSGSQETQYF
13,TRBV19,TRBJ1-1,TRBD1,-,TGTGCCAGTAGTAGGGACAGGGACACTGAAGCTTTCTTT,CASSRDRDTEAFF
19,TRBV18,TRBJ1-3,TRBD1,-,TGTGCCAGCTCACCAGTCCGCGGGACAGGGGCTCCCTCTGGAAACACCATATATTTT,CASSPVRGTGAPSGNTIYF
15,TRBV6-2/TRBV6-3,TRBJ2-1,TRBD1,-,TGTGCCAGCAGTCGACAGGGGGCGCAGAACAATGAGCAGTTCTTC,CASSRQGAQNNEQFF
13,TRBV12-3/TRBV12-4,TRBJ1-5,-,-,TGTGCCAGCAGCTCACCCAGCAATCAGCCCCAGCATTTT,CASSSPSNQPQHF
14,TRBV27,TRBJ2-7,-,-,TGTGCCAGCAGTTTACGGGGGGCCACCTACGAGCAGTACTTC,CASSLRGATYEQYF
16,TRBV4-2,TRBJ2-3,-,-,TGTGCCAGCAGCCAAGACGCGTATGCTAGCACAGATACGCAGTATTTT,CASSQDAYASTDTQYF
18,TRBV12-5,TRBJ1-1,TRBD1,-,TGTGCTAGTGGTTTGGTATGGGCAGGGGGGATCGCGAACACTGAAGCTTTCTTT,CASGLVWAGGIANTEAFF
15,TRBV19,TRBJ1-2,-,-,TGTGCCAGTAGTATCCTATGGGACACTAACTATGGCTACACCTTC,CASSILWDTNYGYTF
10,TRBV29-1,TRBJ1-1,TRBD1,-,TGCAGCGTAGAACAGGGGGGTACTTTCTTT,CSVEQGGTFF
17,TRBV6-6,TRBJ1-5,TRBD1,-,TGTGCCAGCAGTCTAGGGACAGGGGCTACCACTAATCAGCCCCAGCATTTT,CASSLGTGATTNQPQHF
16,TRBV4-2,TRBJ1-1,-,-,TGTGCCAGCAGCCAAGACCTCGGGTTTGTGAACACTGAAGCTTTCTTT,CASSQDLGFVNTEAFF
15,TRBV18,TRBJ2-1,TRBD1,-,TGTGCCAGCTCACCGGGGACAGGGGGCTGGAATGAGCAGTTCTTC,CASSPGTGGWNEQFF
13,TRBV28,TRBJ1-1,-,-,TGTGCCAGCAGTGGGGAGGGGCAGGGGCGCGCTTTCTTT,CASSGEGQGRAFF
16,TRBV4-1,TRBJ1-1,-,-,TGCGCCAGCAGCCCCAAGAACTCAGGGTGGTACACTGAAGCTTTCTTT,CASSPKNSGWYTEAFF
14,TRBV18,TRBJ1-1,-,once,TGTGCCAGCTCACCGGCCGGGGCCAACGCTGAAGCTTTCTTT,CASSPAGANAEAFF
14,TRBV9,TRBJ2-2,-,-,TGTGCCAGCAGCGCAACACTAGGTGGGGGGGAGCTGTTTTTT,CASSATLGGGELFF
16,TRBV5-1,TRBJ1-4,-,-,TGCGCCAGCAGCCGCGAAAACCAGGGGTCGCGGGAAAAACTGTTTTTT,CASSRENQGSREKLFF
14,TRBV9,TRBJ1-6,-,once,TGTGCCAGCAGCGTAGGGACAATAGATTCACCCCTCCACTTT,CASSVGTIDSPLHF